This is a list of T cell receptor beta chains from one sample in a study of blood T cell repertoires in COVID-19. Clones were read by immunoSEQ multiplex PCR, and TCRdb kept only the in-frame ones, dropping some. Among roughly 280,000 clones listed, around four fifths were seen once. Sequencing used peripheral blood. These receptors originate from a man aged 55 to 70 who had recovered from COVID-19. Both conserved end residues are part of each CDR3. D genes are given only for firm matches. Size values are once, few and many counts, or a class for expanded clones, and some rows have none.

NA	NA	TRBJ1-5	TRBV12-3/TRBV12-4	TGTGCCAGCAGTTTACTCAGGGTTCAGCCCCAGCATTTT	CASSLLRVQPQHF
TRBD2	NA	TRBJ2-1	TRBV3-1/TRBV3-2	TGTGCCAGCAGCCAATCCGGGACTAGTAGAGGCCGGTTGAACAATGAGCAGTTCTTC	CASSQSGTSRGRLNNEQFF
TRBD2	medium-sized	TRBJ2-1	TRBV19	TGTGCCAGTGATGCTAGCGGGAGGTCGGATGAGCAGTTCTTC	CASDASGRSDEQFF
NA	NA	TRBJ2-1	TRBV29-1	TGCAGCGTTGTGTTCTCGGGTATTTCGTACAATGAGCAGTTCTTC	CSVVFSGISYNEQFF
TRBD2	NA	TRBJ2-7	TRBV5-6	TGTGCCAGCAGCACCAAGGCCGGGACTAGCTCCACCTTTTCCTACGAGCAGTACTTC	CASSTKAGTSSTFSYEQYF
NA	NA	TRBJ2-7	TRBV6-5	TGTGCCAGCAGTTACCTGGCACAGGCGGTCTACGAGCAGTACTTC	CASSYLAQAVYEQYF
TRBD1	NA	TRBJ2-2	TRBV6-1	TGTGCCAGCAGTGTGTTTTTGGGACAGGGGGTCGGGGAGCTGTTTTTT	CASSVFLGQGVGELFF
NA	NA	TRBJ2-1	TRBV30	TGTGCCTGGAGTGTACTTGACTACAATGAGCAGTTCTTC	CAWSVLDYNEQFF
TRBD1	NA	TRBJ2-1	TRBV18	TGTGCCAGCTCCCCGGGACAGGGTCTGTCCTACAATGAGCAGTTCTTC	CASSPGQGLSYNEQFF
NA	NA	TRBJ2-2	TRBV28	TGTGCCAGCAGTGCCGGGACCCAGGGGACCGGGGAGCTGTTTTTT	CASSAGTQGTGELFF
NA	NA	TRBJ1-2	TRBV12-3/TRBV12-4	TGTGCCAGCAGTCCCCTCCCCAGCTATGGCTACACCTTC	CASSPLPSYGYTF
NA	NA	TRBJ1-1	TRBV7-9	TGTGCCAGCAGCTTTCCGGGACACAGGAACACTGAAGCTTTCTTT	CASSFPGHRNTEAFF
TRBD2	NA	TRBJ2-3	TRBV30	TGTGCCTGGACCCTAGGACTAGCGGGAGCCCCAGATACGCAGTATTTT	CAWTLGLAGAPDTQYF
TRBD2	NA	TRBJ2-5	TRBV20-1	TGCAGTGCTAGTTCGCTAGCGGGAGTCTCAGAGACCCAGTACTTC	CSASSLAGVSETQYF
NA	NA	TRBJ2-3	TRBV2	TGTGCCAGCAGTGGGGGAAGGACTACCCTCGAAGATACGCAGTATTTT	CASSGGRTTLEDTQYF
TRBD1	NA	TRBJ1-1	TRBV6-5	TGTGCCAGCAGTTACTCGGCAGGGGGCATTGAAGCTTTCTTT	CASSYSAGGIEAFF
NA	NA	TRBJ2-7	TRBV14	TGTGCCAGCAGCCAAGTACTAGCTGGAGAGCAGTACTTC	CASSQVLAGEQYF
TRBD1	NA	TRBJ1-1	TRBV3-1/TRBV3-2	TGTGCCAGCAGCCAAGGGGGACAGGGGCGGGCTGAAGCTTTCTTT	CASSQGGQGRAEAFF
NA	NA	TRBJ2-7	TRBV19	TGTGCCAGTAGTCCACAGGGAGACGAGCAGTACTTC	CASSPQGDEQYF
NA	NA	TRBJ1-1	TRBV2	TGTGCCAGCAAGTTCGGCGGGAACACTGAAGCTTTCTTT	CASKFGGNTEAFF
TRBD1	NA	TRBJ1-2	TRBV5-1	TGCGCCAGCAGCTTCTTGACAGGGGGCCATGGCTACACCTTC	CASSFLTGGHGYTF
NA	NA	TRBJ2-5	TRBV7-2	TGTGCCAGCAGACCGGTCGGGTCGGAGACCCAGTACTTC	CASRPVGSETQYF
NA	many	TRBJ1-4	TRBV15	TGTGCCACCGCGGTTAAAACAGGGACAACTAATGAAAAACTGTTTTTT	CATAVKTGTTNEKLFF
NA	NA	TRBJ1-3	TRBV30	TGTGCCTGGAGTCCCCTACCCGGAAACACCATATATTTT	CAWSPLPGNTIYF
NA	NA	TRBJ1-6	TRBV28	TGTGCCAGCAGTTTTCAGAATTATAATTCACCCCTCCACTTT	CASSFQNYNSPLHF
NA	NA	TRBJ1-1	TRBV18	TGTGCCAGCTCACCTGGTCTATCGGGATACACTGAAGCTTTCTTT	CASSPGLSGYTEAFF
NA	few	TRBJ1-5	TRBV19	TGTGCCAGCAGTAGGCCTGGGGGGACCTCTAGTTCGGGCAATCAGCCCCAGCATTTT	CASSRPGGTSSSGNQPQHF
NA	NA	TRBJ2-5	TRBV6-5	TGTGCCAGCAGGAATCAGGGTTCCGAGACCCAGTACTTC	CASRNQGSETQYF
NA	NA	TRBJ2-5	TRBV10-3	TGTGCCATCAGTGAGTCCCAGGCCCAAGAGACCCAGTACTTC	CAISESQAQETQYF
TRBD2	NA	TRBJ2-3	TRBV2	TGTGCCAGCAGTGATTTCCTGCGGGGGGCAGATACGCAGTATTTT	CASSDFLRGADTQYF
TRBD2	NA	TRBJ2-1	TRBV27	TGTGCCAGCAGCTATAGCGGGGTCTACAATGAGCAGTTCTTC	CASSYSGVYNEQFF
NA	once	TRBJ2-6	TRBV28	TGTGCCAGCAGTTTGCTCGGGGTCTCTGGGGCCAACGTCCTGACTTTC	CASSLLGVSGANVLTF
TRBD2	NA	TRBJ2-5	TRBV7-2	TGTGCCAGCAGCTTTAAGCGGGGGGGTGGAGAGACCCAGTACTTC	CASSFKRGGGETQYF
NA	NA	TRBJ1-5	TRBV6-1	TGTGCCAGCAGTGAGGGGCCAGTTCGGCAGCCCCAGCATTTT	CASSEGPVRQPQHF
NA	NA	TRBJ1-5	TRBV5-1	TGCGCCAGCAGCTTGGGGACAATCAATAGCAATCAGCCCCAGCATTTT	CASSLGTINSNQPQHF
TRBD2	NA	TRBJ2-3	TRBV6-5	TGTGCCAGCAAAAGCGGGAGAGGGGCAGATACGCAGTATTTT	CASKSGRGADTQYF
NA	NA	TRBJ1-5	TRBV5-5	TGTGCCAGCACCTGGGACTGGGGCAATCAGCCCCAGCATTTT	CASTWDWGNQPQHF
NA	NA	TRBJ2-2	TRBV18	TGTGCCAGCTCACCAGCGGGGAACACCGGGGAGCTGTTTTTT	CASSPAGNTGELFF
NA	NA	TRBJ1-3	TRBV2	TGTGCCAGCAGTGTCAATCCGCCCAGCTCTGGAAACACCATATATTTT	CASSVNPPSSGNTIYF
NA	NA	TRBJ1-1	TRBV5-1	TGCGCCAGCAGCTTGGTCCTGCAGGCTCCGAACACTGAAGCTTTCTTT	CASSLVLQAPNTEAFF
NA	NA	TRBJ2-1	TRBV13	TGTGCCAGCAGCTTAGTATATGAGCAGTTCTTC	CASSLVYEQFF
NA	NA	TRBJ2-7	TRBV6-5	TGTGCCAGCACCGACCCAGGTCTGAGCTCCTACGAGCAGTACTTC	CASTDPGLSSYEQYF
NA	NA	TRBJ1-6	TRBV4-1	TGCGCCAGCAGCCAAGAGAGGGCGGGGACACCCCTCCACTTT	CASSQERAGTPLHF
NA	NA	TRBJ2-5	TRBV2	TGTGCCAGCAGTGTCCAAAGGGGAGAGACCCAGTACTTC	CASSVQRGETQYF